The 28 T cell receptor beta chains given below trace back to one sample, sequenced in a study of shared clonotypes between healthy human individuals. TCRdb keeps only in-frame clones here, not all; method: immunoSEQ multiplex PCR. The profile shows about 820,000 clones, almost 95% of them singletons. Cells designated naive CD8 were CD45RO-negative and were positively selected for CCR7, with terminally differentiated effector memory CD45RA+ cells excluded. The source material was naive CD8+ T cells sorted from blood. The origin of the receptors is a man aged 30 to 45 in good health.

Remarks on this clone: Other DNA sequences from this sample encode an identical CDR3 as well. This CDR3 reads CASSHPGGSSYEQYF. CDR3 DNA: TGCGCCAGCAGCCACCCGGGCGGTTCCAGTTACGAGCAGTACTTC. The chain recombines TRBV4-1 with TRBJ2-7; no clear D gene. Trimming removed 3 bases from V and 4 bases from J, with 16 bases in between. This CDR3 has 15 amino acids. Germline values: CDR1 MGHRA, CDR2 YSYEKL.

This clone is a singleton in its sample. This may be a read error: a much more frequent sequence differs by one nucleotide. The V call is TRBV11-2, the J call TRBJ2-3; D gene unclear. Germline loops: CDR1 SGHAT, CDR2 FQNNGV. This CDR3 contains 12 residues. The germline V and J ends were trimmed by 1 base and 6 bases, with 5 bases remaining between them. CDR3 loop: CASSLGRDTQYF. The CDR3, as DNA: TGTGCCAGCAGCTTAGGGCGGGATACGCAGTATTTT.

The chain combines TRBV5-5 with TRBJ1-1; the D gene is possibly TRBD1 (5 bases). Germline V CDR1 and CDR2: SGHKS, YYEKEE (reference sequence). V lost 2 bases and J 1 base, leaving 9 bases between the germline ends. The CDR3 sequence is 14 residues long. CDR3 sequence: CASSLAGRNTEAFF. DNA for the CDR3: TGTGCCAGCAGCTTAGCAGGGAGGAACACTGAAGCTTTCTTT.

Comments on this clone: The same CDR3 arises from other DNA sequences in this sample as well. The genes are TRBV4-1 and TRBJ2-7; 9 positions match TRBD1. The V gene's germline CDR1 is MGHRA and CDR2 YSYEKL. The CDR3 length is 14 residues. The V gene end was trimmed by 2 bases and the J gene end by 3 bases; junction bases not matched to a gene: 2. CDR3 sequence: CASSQRQGVYEQYF. CDR3 nucleotide sequence: TGCGCCAGCAGCCAACGACAGGGGGTCTACGAGCAGTACTTC.

The chain joins TRBV4-3 to TRBJ2-4, with 7 bases identical to TRBD1. The V gene end was trimmed by 3 bases and the J gene end by 7 bases; junction bases not matched to a gene: 15. Germline-derived CDR1 and CDR2 are LGHNA and YSLEER. The CDR3 runs to 17 residues. CDR3 amino acids: CASSHVRGGQDGNIQYF. For the CDR3, the DNA is TGCGCCAGCAGCCACGTCAGGGGCGGACAGGATGGGAACATTCAGTACTTC.

The CDR3 DNA sequence: TGTGCCATCGACAGGGGTAGCGGTGAGCAGTACTTC. Its protein is CAIDRGSGEQYF. The chain carries TRBV10-3 and TRBJ2-7; 8 bases fit TRBD1. The ends lost 8 bases at V and 7 bases at J; junction bases unmatched: 7. CDR1 ENHRY and CDR2 SYGVKD come from the germline V gene. The CDR3 consists of 12 residues.

This clone was seen a handful of times. The chain combines TRBV13 with TRBJ2-1; D might be TRBD2 (5 bases). This CDR3 region has 13 residues. The germline V gene has CDR1 PRHDT and CDR2 FYEKMQ (reference sequence). Trimming took off 1 base at V and 4 bases at J, with 5 bases between the two ends. The CDR3 DNA reads as TGTGCCAGCAGCTTAGCGGGATACAATGAGCAGTTCTTC. Its translation: CASSLAGYNEQFF.

Concerning this clone: The sample carries other DNA sequences with the same CDR3. This chain connects TRBV30 to TRBJ2-7; a weak D match, TRBD2 (5 bases). The length of the CDR3 is 11 residues. Trimming shortened V by 1 base and J by 4 bases, and 5 bases separated the two germline ends. Germline CDR1 reads GTSNPN; CDR2 reads SVGIG (reference sequence). The CDR3 protein is CAWSGGYEQYF. CDR3 DNA: TGTGCCTGGAGTGGCGGGTACGAGCAGTACTTC.

The chain employs TRBV15 and TRBJ1-3; 7 nucleotides match TRBD1. The CDR3 totals 15 residues. Germline V gene data show CDR1 as LNHNV and CDR2 as YYDKDF (reference sequence). V lost 6 bases to trimming and J lost 2 bases; unmatched junction nucleotides: 7. Written as DNA, the CDR3 is TGTGCCACCAGTTTCGACAGGGCGACTGGAAACACCATATATTTT. This encodes CATSFDRATGNTIYF.

This clone has a single count. This rearrangement joins TRBV27 to TRBJ2-1; the D is unclear. The CDR3 extends over 14 amino acids. Trimming cost V 6 bases and J 2 bases, with 11 bases left between them. Germline V gene data show CDR1 as MNHEY and CDR2 as SMNVEV (reference sequence). CDR3 nucleotides: TGTGCCAGCAGCCAAGAGAAGACCTACAATGAGCAGTTCTTC. Amino acid sequence: CASSQEKTYNEQFF.

This clone was observed a few times. The genes are TRBV27 and TRBJ1-2; D is perhaps TRBD1 (5 bases). Trimming removed 6 bases from V and 8 bases from J, with 13 bases in between. The CDR3 totals 12 residues. Per the germline V gene, CDR1 is MNHEY and CDR2 is SMNVEV (reference sequence). The CDR3 coding sequence is TGTGCCAGCAGCTCCGGGGCGCGGGGCTACACCTTC. It translates to CASSSGARGYTF.

The chain is built from TRBV5-6 and TRBJ2-1; 9 positions agree with TRBD2. The germline V gene has CDR1 SGHDT and CDR2 YYEEEE. The length of the CDR3 is 16 residues. V lost 2 bases to trimming and J lost 1 base; unmatched junction nucleotides: 4. The CDR3 sequence is CASSFWTSVSYNEQFF. In DNA, the CDR3 is TGTGCCAGCAGCTTCTGGACTAGCGTATCCTACAATGAGCAGTTCTTC.

This chain connects TRBV29-1 to TRBJ2-7, with 10 bases fitting TRBD1. The CDR3 spans 16 residues. CDR1 SQVTM and CDR2 ANQGSEA come from the germline V gene. V lost 0 bases and J lost 0; bases outside the gene matches: 5. CDR3 protein: CSVEDQDRGTSYEQYF. CDR3 sequence (DNA): TGCAGCGTTGAAGATCAGGACAGGGGGACCTCCTACGAGCAGTACTTC.

This clone showed up just once. The chain combines TRBV7-9 with TRBJ2-7; tentatively, D is TRBD2 (6 bases). The germline V gene encodes CDR1 SEHNR and CDR2 FQNEAQ (reference sequence). Trimming left V 5 bases short and J 1 base short, with 15 bases between. The CDR3 runs to 15 residues. The CDR3: CASSGALASSYEQYF. CDR3 DNA: TGTGCCAGCAGCGGTGCGCTAGCGTCGTCCTACGAGCAGTACTTC.

J is TRBJ2-2 and V is TRBV28, with a tentative D call TRBD2 (5 bases). Germline V gene lookup returns CDR1 MDHEN and CDR2 SYDVKM. The V end was cut by 4 bases, the J end by 4 bases, with 19 bases between. The CDR3 spans 17 residues. Written as DNA, the CDR3 is TGTGCCAGCAGTTATGAAAGTAGGGAGTCGAGCACCGGGGAGCTGTTTTTT. It specifies CASSYESRESSTGELFF.

This rearrangement joins TRBV4-1 to TRBJ1-4, with unresolved D. The germline V gene has CDR1 MGHRA and CDR2 YSYEKL. The CDR3 consists of 16 residues. The ends were cut back, 2 bases at V and 0 bases at J, with 10 bases in the middle. DNA for the CDR3: TGCGCCAGCAGCCAATGGGAGGATGCAACTAATGAAAAACTGTTTTTT. Translation: CASSQWEDATNEKLFF.

CDR3 residues: CASSLPTGGKETQYF. CDR3 DNA sequence: TGTGCCAGCAGCTTACCAACAGGGGGAAAAGAGACCCAGTACTTC. The chain recombines TRBV7-9 with TRBJ2-5, with 8 bases fitting TRBD1. The germline V gene has CDR1 SEHNR and CDR2 FQNEAQ (reference sequence). The CDR3 is 15 amino acids. The V and J ends lost 2 bases and 3 bases, in that order; junction bases with no gene match: 5. The variable domain in full, with the rest retrieved from reference TRBV7-9 and TRBJ2-5, is DTGVSQNPRHKITKRGQNVTFRCDPISEHNRLYWYRQTLGQGPEFLTYFQNEAQLEKSRLLSDRFSAERPKGSFSTLEIQRTEQGDSAMYLCASSLPTGGKETQYFGPGTRLLVL.

This chain joins TRBV5-4 and TRBJ2-7, with 9 bases lining up with TRBD1. V lost 4 bases to trimming and J lost 3 bases; unmatched junction nucleotides: 5. Germline V lookup: CDR1 SGHNT, CDR2 YYREEE (reference sequence). The CDR3 contains 14 residues. Here the CDR3 DNA reads TGTGCCAGCAGCCAGGACAGGGGCGTCTACGAGCAGTACTTC. Translating gives CASSQDRGVYEQYF.

This clone has only a few counts. The CDR3 reads CASSPRPAGGQHEQYF. CDR3 DNA: TGTGCCAGCAGCCCAAGACCGGCAGGGGGCCAGCACGAGCAGTACTTC. The chain carries TRBV9 and TRBJ2-7, with TRBD1 matching over 8 bases. Germline CDR1 is SGDLS and CDR2 is YYNGEE. V lost 4 bases and J lost 5; bases outside the gene matches: 14. There are 16 residues in the CDR3.

The chain couples TRBV14 to TRBJ2-2, with D unresolved. Germline loops: CDR1 SGHDN, CDR2 FVKESK. Trimming removed 0 bases at V and 5 bases at J, with 1 base between. The CDR3 has 12 residues. In DNA form, the CDR3 reads TGTGCCAGCAGCCAAGAGACCGGGGAGCTGTTTTTT. Translating gives CASSQETGELFF.

The chain recombines TRBV25-1 with TRBJ2-7; 9 nucleotides agree with TRBD1. V shed 5 bases, J shed 0 bases, and the junction held 8 bases outside the gene matches. The CDR3 runs 16 residues. Per the germline V gene, CDR1 is MGHDK and CDR2 is SYGVNS. The CDR3 DNA reads TGTGCCAGCAGTCCGTCTGGACAGGGGAGCTCCTACGAGCAGTACTTC. It yields the protein CASSPSGQGSSYEQYF.

The V call is TRBV7-9, the J call TRBJ1-3; D remains ambiguous. Germline V CDR1 and CDR2: SEHNR, FQNEAQ (reference sequence). There are 13 residues in the CDR3. Trimming pared 4 bases from V and 6 bases from J, leaving 10 bases between. The CDR3 is CASSYQSENTIYF. CDR3 in DNA: TGTGCCAGCAGCTACCAATCGGAAAACACCATATATTTT.

The gene calls are TRBV6-5 and TRBJ2-5, with 9 bases fitting TRBD1. V dropped 0 bases and J dropped 3; count of bases not matched to a gene: 2. The CDR3 has 15 residues. From germline, CDR1 is MNHEY and CDR2 SVGAGI. The CDR3 DNA follows: TGTGCCAGCAGTTACTCGGGGGACAGGGAAGAGACCCAGTACTTC. The encoded protein is CASSYSGDREETQYF.

Concerning this clone itself: At the DNA level, this CDR3 is encoded by other sequences in the same sample as well. The chain links TRBV27 to TRBJ2-1; 7 bases fit TRBD2. Losses at the gene ends were 2 bases for V and 8 bases for J; bases not matched to a gene: 0. In germline, CDR1 is MNHEY, CDR2 SMNVEV (reference sequence). CDR3 length: 12 residues. CDR3 nucleotide sequence: TGTGCCAGCAGTTTACGGGGGGATGAGCAGTTCTTC. This gives the protein CASSLRGDEQFF.

This chain joins TRBV11-3 and TRBJ2-2, with D unresolved. V was clipped by 2 bases and J by 6 bases, with 7 bases between them. This CDR3 spans 13 amino acids. Germline CDR1 and CDR2: SGHNT and YENEEA. This chain's CDR3 is CASSLIDAGELFF. The CDR3 DNA reads TGTGCCAGCAGCTTAATCGACGCCGGGGAGCTGTTTTTT. Combining the CDR3 with reference TRBV11-3 and TRBJ2-2 gives the whole variable domain EAGVVQSPRYKIIEKKQPVAFWCNPISGHNTLYWYLQNLGQGPELLIRYENEEAVDDSQLPKDRFSAERLKGVDSTLKIQPAELGDSAVYLCASSLIDAGELFFGEGSRLTVL.

The rearrangement joins TRBV7-9 to TRBJ1-2; D possibly corresponds to TRBD1 (5 bases). There are 16 residues in the CDR3. Trimming left V 5 bases short and J 0 bases short, with 16 bases between. The V gene's germline CDR1 is SEHNR and CDR2 FQNEAQ (reference sequence). The CDR3 spells CASSPWDELPNYGYTF. The CDR3 nucleotides read TGTGCCAGCAGCCCATGGGACGAGCTGCCTAACTATGGCTACACCTTC. The whole variable domain, filled in from reference TRBV7-9 and TRBJ1-2, reads DTGVSQNPRHKITKRGQNVTFRCDPISEHNRLYWYRQTLGQGPEFLTYFQNEAQLEKSRLLSDRFSAERPKGSFSTLEIQRTEQGDSAMYLCASSPWDELPNYGYTFGSGTRLTVV.

This chain links TRBV19 with TRBJ2-1, with D perhaps matching TRBD2 (5 bases). V lost 7 bases to trimming and J lost 8 bases, with 18 bases between them. From germline, CDR1 is LNHDA and CDR2 SQIVND (reference sequence). The CDR3 has 14 amino acids. The CDR3 loop is CASKESLAAHEQFF. The CDR3, as DNA: TGTGCCAGTAAAGAGAGCCTAGCAGCCCATGAGCAGTTCTTC.

J is TRBJ1-4 and V is TRBV6-5; 8 bases line up with TRBD1. Germline V gene lookup returns CDR1 MNHEY and CDR2 SVGAGI. V was clipped by 5 bases and J by 1 base; unmatched bases: 3. The CDR3 sequence is 15 residues long. CDR3 region: CASSLGQGTNEKLFF. CDR3 coding DNA: TGTGCCAGCAGTCTTGGACAGGGAACTAATGAAAAACTGTTTTTT.